This TCR beta chain was documented in a study of OX40 agonist ivuxolimab in advanced cancers. Overall study context: Three patients showed partial responses: one hepatocellular carcinoma and two cutaneous melanoma cases.

Study observations and caveats: CD4+ T cells averaged fewer expanded clones than CD8+ T cells. At 0.1-3.0 mg/kg, partial responders had clonal expansion among the lowest observed.

Measured with immunoSEQ multiplex PCR; TCRdb has only the in-frame clones, and not every one. The table shows roughly 34,000 clones, with 84% occurring only once. A note on this clone: Its specificity is unknown.

V was cut by 1 base and J by 2 bases, with 8 bases left in between. CDR1 is MGHRA and CDR2 is YSYEKL in the germline V gene. CDR3 length: 15 amino acids. The source material was CD4+ or CD8+ T cells sorted from blood, sampled in a trial of the OX40 agonist ivuxolimab. The source is an adult with an advanced solid tumor such as melanoma, head and neck, liver or kidney cancer. V gene TRBV4-1 combines with J gene TRBJ2-2; D uncertain. CDR3 sequence: CASSQVFGNTGELFF. CDR3 in DNA: TGCGCCAGCAGCCAAGTTTTCGGCAACACCGGGGAGCTGTTTTTT.